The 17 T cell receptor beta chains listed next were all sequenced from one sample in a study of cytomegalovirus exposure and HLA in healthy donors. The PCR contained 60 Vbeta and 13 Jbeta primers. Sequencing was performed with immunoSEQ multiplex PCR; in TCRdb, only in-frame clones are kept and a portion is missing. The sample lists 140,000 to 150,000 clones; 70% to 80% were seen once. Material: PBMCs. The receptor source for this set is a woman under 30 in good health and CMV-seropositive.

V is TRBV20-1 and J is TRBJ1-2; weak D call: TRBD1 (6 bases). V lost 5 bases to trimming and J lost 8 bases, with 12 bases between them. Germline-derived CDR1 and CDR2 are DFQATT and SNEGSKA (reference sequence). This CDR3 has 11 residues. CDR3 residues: CSAAQGRGYTF. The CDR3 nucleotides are TGCAGTGCTGCACAGGGTCGGGGCTACACCTTC.

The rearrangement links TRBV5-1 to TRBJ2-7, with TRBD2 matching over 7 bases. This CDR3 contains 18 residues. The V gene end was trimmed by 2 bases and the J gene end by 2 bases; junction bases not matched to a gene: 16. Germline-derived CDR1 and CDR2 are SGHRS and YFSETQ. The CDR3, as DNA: TGCGCCAGCAGCTTAAGGGACTACCTGAGCCCCCTTCCCTACGAGCAGTACTTC. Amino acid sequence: CASSLRDYLSPLPYEQYF.

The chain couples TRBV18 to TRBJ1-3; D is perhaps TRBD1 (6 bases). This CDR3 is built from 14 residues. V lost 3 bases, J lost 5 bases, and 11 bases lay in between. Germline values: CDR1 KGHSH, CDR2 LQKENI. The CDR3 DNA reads TGTGCCAGCTCACCTTCCCGGGACAGAAACACCATATATTTT. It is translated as CASSPSRDRNTIYF.

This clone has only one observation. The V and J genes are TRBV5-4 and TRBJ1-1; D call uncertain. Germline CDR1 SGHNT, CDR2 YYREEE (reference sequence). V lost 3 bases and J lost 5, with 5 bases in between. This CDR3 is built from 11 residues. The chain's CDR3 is CASSSLTEAFF. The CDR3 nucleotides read TGTGCCAGCAGCTCCCTTACTGAAGCTTTCTTT.

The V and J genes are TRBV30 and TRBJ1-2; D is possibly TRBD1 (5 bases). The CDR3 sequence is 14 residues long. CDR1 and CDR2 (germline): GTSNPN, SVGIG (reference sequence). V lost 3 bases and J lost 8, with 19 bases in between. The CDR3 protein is CAWSKGPRVGGYTF. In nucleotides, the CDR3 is TGTGCCTGGAGCAAAGGACCCAGGGTTGGCGGCTACACCTTC.

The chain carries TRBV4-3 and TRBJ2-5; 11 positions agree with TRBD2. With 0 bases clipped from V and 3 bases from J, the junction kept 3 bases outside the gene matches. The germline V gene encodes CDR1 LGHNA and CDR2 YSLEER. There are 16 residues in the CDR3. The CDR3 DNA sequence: TGCGCCAGCAGCCAAGAGTTGACTAGCGGGGAAGAGACCCAGTACTTC. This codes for CASSQELTSGEETQYF.

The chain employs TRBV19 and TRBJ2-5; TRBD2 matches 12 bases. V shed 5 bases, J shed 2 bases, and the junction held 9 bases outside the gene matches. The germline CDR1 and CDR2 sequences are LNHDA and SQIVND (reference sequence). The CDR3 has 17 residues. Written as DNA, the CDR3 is TGTGCCAGTAGTTCCCTAGCGGGGGGGCTTGGGCAAGAGACCCAGTACTTC. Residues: CASSSLAGGLGQETQYF.

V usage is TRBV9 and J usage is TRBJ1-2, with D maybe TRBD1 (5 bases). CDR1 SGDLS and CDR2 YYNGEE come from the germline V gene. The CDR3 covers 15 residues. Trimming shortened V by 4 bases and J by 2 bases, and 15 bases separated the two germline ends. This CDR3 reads CASSLNPGGNYGYTF. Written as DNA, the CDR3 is TGTGCCAGCAGCCTTAACCCCGGGGGGAACTATGGCTACACCTTC. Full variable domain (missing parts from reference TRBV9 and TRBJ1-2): DSGVTQTPKHLITATGQRVTLRCSPRSGDLSVYWYQQSLDQGLQFLIQYYNGEERAKGNILERFSAQQFPDLHSELNLSSLELGDSALYFCASSLNPGGNYGYTFGSGTRLTVV.

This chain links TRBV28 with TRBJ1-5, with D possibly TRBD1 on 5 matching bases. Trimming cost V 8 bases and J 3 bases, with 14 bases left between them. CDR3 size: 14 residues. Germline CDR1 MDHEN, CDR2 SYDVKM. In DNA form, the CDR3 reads TGTGCCAGCCAAGGCGGGACCGTCAATCAGCCCCAGCATTTT. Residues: CASQGGTVNQPQHF.

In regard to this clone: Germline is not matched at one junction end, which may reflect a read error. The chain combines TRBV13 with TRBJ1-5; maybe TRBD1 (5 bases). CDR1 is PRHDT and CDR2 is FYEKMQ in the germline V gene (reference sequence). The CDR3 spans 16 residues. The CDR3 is CASGLQAHGSNQPQHF. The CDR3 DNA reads TGTGCCAGCGGCTTACAGGCTCACGGTAGCAATCAGCCCCAGCATTTT.

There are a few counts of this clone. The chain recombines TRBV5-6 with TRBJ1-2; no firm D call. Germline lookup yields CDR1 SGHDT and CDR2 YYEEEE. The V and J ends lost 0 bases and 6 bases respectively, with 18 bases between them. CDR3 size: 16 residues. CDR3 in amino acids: CASSLVRVSTRNGYTF. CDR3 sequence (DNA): TGTGCCAGCAGCTTGGTCCGGGTCAGCACGAGAAATGGCTACACCTTC.

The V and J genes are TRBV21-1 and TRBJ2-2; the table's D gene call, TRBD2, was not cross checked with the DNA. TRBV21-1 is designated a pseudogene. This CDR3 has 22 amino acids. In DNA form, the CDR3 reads TGTGCCAGCAGCAAAGTCTTTCTCTTAGCGGGGGGGCCGATCTTCCACACCGGGGAGCTGTTTTTT. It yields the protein CASSKVFLLAGGPIFHTGELFF.

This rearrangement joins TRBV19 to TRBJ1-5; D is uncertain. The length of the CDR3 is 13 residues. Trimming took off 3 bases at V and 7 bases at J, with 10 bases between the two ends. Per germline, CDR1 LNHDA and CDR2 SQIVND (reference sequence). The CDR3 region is CASSMPWPQPQHF. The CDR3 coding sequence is TGTGCCAGTAGTATGCCCTGGCCCCAGCCCCAGCATTTT. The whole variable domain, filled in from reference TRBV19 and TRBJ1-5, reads DGGITQSPKYLFRKEGQNVTLSCEQNLNHDAMYWYRQDPGQGLRLIYYSQIVNDFQKGDIAEGYSVSREKKESFPLTVTSAQKNPTAFYLCASSMPWPQPQHFGDGTRLSIL.

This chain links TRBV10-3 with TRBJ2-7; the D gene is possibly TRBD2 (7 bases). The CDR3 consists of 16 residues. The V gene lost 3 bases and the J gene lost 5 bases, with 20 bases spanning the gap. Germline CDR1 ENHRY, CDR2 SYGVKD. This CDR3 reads CAISDSSRPGGDEQYF. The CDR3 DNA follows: TGTGCCATCAGTGATTCTAGCCGACCGGGGGGCGACGAGCAGTACTTC.

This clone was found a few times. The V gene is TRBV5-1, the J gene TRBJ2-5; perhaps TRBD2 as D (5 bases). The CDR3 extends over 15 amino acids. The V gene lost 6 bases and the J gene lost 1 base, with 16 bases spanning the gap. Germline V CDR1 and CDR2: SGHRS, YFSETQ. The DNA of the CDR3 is TGCGCCAGCACCTCCCGGCCCGGGGTCCAAGAGACCCAGTACTTC. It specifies CASTSRPGVQETQYF.

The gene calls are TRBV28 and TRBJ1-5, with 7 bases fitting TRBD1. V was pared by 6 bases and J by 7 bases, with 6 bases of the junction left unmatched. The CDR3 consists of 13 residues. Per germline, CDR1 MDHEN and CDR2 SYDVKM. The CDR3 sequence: CASSRDRGQPQHF. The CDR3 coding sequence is TGTGCCAGCAGCAGGGACAGAGGGCAGCCCCAGCATTTT.

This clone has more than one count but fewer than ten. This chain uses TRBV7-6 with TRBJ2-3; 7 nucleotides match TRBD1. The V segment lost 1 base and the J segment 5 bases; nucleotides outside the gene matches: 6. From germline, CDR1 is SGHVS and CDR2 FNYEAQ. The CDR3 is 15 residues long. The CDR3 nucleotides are TGTGCCAGCAGCTTAGTAACAGGGGCGGGAGATACGCAGTATTTT. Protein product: CASSLVTGAGDTQYF.